A single T cell receptor beta chain is shown here with its context. The CDR3 has 14 amino acids. Germline assignment: CDR1 MNHEY and CDR2 SVGAGI. V gave up 5 bases and J gave up 9 bases; unmatched junction bases: 10. This entry comes from a study of blood T cell repertoires in COVID-19. This table comes from immunoSEQ multiplex PCR, and its TCRdb copy is limited to in-frame clones, with some not included. The sample holds about 200,000 clones, roughly 90% seen once. This clonotype originated in a young woman who had recovered from COVID-19. The sequenced sample consisted of PBMCs or T cells enriched from blood (not recorded which). The chain couples TRBV6-5 to TRBJ1-3, with 7 bases matching TRBD1. In nucleotides, the CDR3 is TGTGCCAGCAGTCTTAGAGGGACAGACACCACCATATATTTT. Its protein product is CASSLRGTDTTIYF.